This is a list of T cell receptor beta chains from one sample in a study of control samples from healthy donors and cancer patients. Clones were sequenced by immunoSEQ multiplex PCR, and TCRdb holds only the in-frame ones, with some missing. The data contain 150,000 to 200,000 clones, over 85% of them singletons. The sample consisted of blood. These receptors originate from a man between 18 and 35 years old in good health. Each CDR3 is given with its conserved first and last residue. D genes are given only for firm matches.

>TRBD1|17|TRBJ2-5|TRBV4-1
TGCGCCAGCAGCCACCTGACTTCGACAGGGTGGGAAGAGACCCAGTACTTC
CASSHLTSTGWEETQYF
>-|13|TRBJ2-3|TRBV19
TGTGCCACTGGGGTAACTAGCACAGATACGCAGTATTTT
CATGVTSTDTQYF
>-|16|TRBJ1-5|TRBV4-1
TGCGCCAGCAGCCCTGGAAAGGGGTTGGGGCATCAGCCCCAGCATTTT
CASSPGKGLGHQPQHF
>TRBD2|15|TRBJ2-3|TRBV24-1
TGTGCCACCAGTGATACTAGCGGGGGGGCATATACGCAGTATTTT
CATSDTSGGAYTQYF
>-|15|TRBJ2-1|TRBV27
TGTGCCAGCAGTTTAAACAGCAACTCCTACAATGAGCAGTTCTTC
CASSLNSNSYNEQFF
>TRBD2|12|TRBJ2-7|TRBV6-5
TGTGCCAGCAGGCGGGGGAATAACGAGCAGTACTTC
CASRRGNNEQYF
>-|15|TRBJ1-2|TRBV18
TGTGCCAGCTCACCAAGAGAGGGGTTAAACTATGGCTACACCTTC
CASSPREGLNYGYTF
>-|12|TRBJ2-6|TRBV30
TGTGCCTGGAGTGGTGGGGCCAACGTCCTGACTTTC
CAWSGGANVLTF
>TRBD1|15|TRBJ1-2|TRBV29-1
TGCAGCGTTGGGCGGGACAGAGAAACCCGCTATGGCTACACCTTC
CSVGRDRETRYGYTF
>-|14|TRBJ2-7|TRBV7-8
TGTGCCAGCAGCTTACGAGTATCCGACTACGAGCAGTACTTC
CASSLRVSDYEQYF